This T cell receptor (beta chain) was profiled in a study of identical twins. Concerning this clonotype: Its target is unknown.

Whole-study findings and limits: Twin pairs' shared out-of-frame alpha sequences were enriched in low generation probability. Beta clonotypes that were abundant in cord blood contained fewer insertions, a pattern absent from memory repertoires. In beta out-of-frame sequences, the excess sharing between twins was weaker.

Unique molecular identifiers were in the cDNA, with template-switch universal primer binding. MiXCR, run by TCRdb on the 5' RACE reads, gives a single entry per CDR3 protein. The sample comprises a few hundred thousand distinct CDR3 sequences, approximately 10% of which are singletons, and around 3.1% rests with the top ten. The V end was cut by 3 bases, the J end by 0 bases, with 13 bases between. Germline-derived CDR1 and CDR2 are KGHSH and LQKENI. The CDR3 spans 16 residues. These records were also assigned to another study, of yellow fever vaccine responses in identical twins.

This chain uses TRBV18 with TRBJ2-3; D is perhaps TRBD2 (5 bases). This TCR was recovered from a woman younger than 30 in good health. The source material was PBMCs. In DNA, the CDR3 is TGTGCCAGCTCACCGCAGATAGGAGGTAGCACAGATACGCAGTATTTT. Its translation: CASSPQIGGSTDTQYF.